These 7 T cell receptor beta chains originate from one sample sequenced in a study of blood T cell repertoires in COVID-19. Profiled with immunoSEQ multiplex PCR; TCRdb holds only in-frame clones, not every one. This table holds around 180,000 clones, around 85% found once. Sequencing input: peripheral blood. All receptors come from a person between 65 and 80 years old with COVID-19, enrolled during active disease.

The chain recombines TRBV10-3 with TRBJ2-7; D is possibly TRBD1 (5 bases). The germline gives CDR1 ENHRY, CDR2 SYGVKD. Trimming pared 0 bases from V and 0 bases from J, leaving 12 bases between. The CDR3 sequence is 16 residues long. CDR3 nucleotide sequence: TGTGCCATCAGTGAGTCTGGGGCAAGGAGCTCCTACGAGCAGTACTTC. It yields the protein CAISESGARSSYEQYF.

The CDR3 bases are TGTGCCAGCAGCCACACAGGGGCCGCTGAAGCTTTCTTT. It translates to CASSHTGAAEAFF. This rearrangement joins TRBV11-3 to TRBJ1-1; 7 bases align to TRBD1. The CDR3 runs to 13 residues. After removal of 5 bases from V and 6 bases from J, the junction contained 6 bases not matched to a gene. Per the germline V gene, CDR1 is SGHNT and CDR2 is YENEEA.

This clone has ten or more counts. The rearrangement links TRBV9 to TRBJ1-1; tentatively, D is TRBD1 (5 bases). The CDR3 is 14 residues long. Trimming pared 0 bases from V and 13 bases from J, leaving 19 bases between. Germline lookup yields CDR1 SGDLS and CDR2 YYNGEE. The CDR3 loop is CASSVGGARMAVFF. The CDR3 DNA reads TGTGCCAGCAGCGTAGGTGGGGCCCGGATGGCCGTTTTCTTT.

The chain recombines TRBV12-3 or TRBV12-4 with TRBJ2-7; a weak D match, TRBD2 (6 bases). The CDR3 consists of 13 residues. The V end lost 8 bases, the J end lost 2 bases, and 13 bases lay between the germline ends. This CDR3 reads CASGPEGTYEQYF. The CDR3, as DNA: TGTGCCAGCGGGCCGGAGGGAACCTACGAGCAGTACTTC.

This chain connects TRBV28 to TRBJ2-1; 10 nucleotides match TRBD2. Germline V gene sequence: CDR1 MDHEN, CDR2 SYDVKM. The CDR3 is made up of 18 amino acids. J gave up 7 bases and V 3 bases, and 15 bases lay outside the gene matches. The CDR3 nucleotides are TGTGCCAGCAGTTTCTCTCCATTTTCTAGCGGGAGACCTAATGAGCAGTTCTTC. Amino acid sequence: CASSFSPFSSGRPNEQFF.

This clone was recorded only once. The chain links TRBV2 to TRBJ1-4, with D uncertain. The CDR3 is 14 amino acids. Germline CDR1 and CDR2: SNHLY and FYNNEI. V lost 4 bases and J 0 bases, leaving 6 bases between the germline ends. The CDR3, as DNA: TGTGCCAGCAGTGGTCCTGCAACTAATGAAAAACTGTTTTTT. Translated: CASSGPATNEKLFF.

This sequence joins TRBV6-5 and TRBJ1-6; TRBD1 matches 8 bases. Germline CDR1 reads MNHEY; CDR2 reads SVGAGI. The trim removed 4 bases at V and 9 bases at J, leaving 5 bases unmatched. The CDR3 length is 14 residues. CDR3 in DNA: TGTGCCAGCAGTTCGGCGACAGGGGTTTCACCCCTCCACTTT. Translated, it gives CASSSATGVSPLHF.